This T cell receptor (beta chain) came from a study of shared clonotypes between healthy human individuals. Method: immunoSEQ multiplex PCR; TCRdb's copy keeps in-frame clones and lacks some. The sample contains more than 2 million clones, about 93% of which appear only once. Naive CD8 isolation took CD45RO-negative cells positively selected for CCR7 and excluded terminally differentiated effector memory CD45RA+ cells. Trimming took 2 bases from V and 3 from J; bases not matched to a gene: 4. The V gene's germline CDR1 is SEHNR and CDR2 FQNEAQ (reference sequence). This CDR3 is built from 15 residues.

The sequenced material came from naive CD8+ T cells from PBMCs. This receptor was obtained from a man aged 18 to 29 in good health. Some clones in this sample may be carry-over from other donors' samples. The chain is built from TRBV7-9 and TRBJ2-5, with 9 bases that match TRBD2. The CDR3 spells CASSLLAGGEETQYF. CDR3 coding DNA: TGTGCCAGCAGCTTACTGGCGGGAGGGGAAGAGACCCAGTACTTC.